The rows below give T cell receptor beta chains drawn from one sample of a study of low-dose radiotherapy and immunotherapy resistance in tumors. Via MiXCR, TCRdb re-called the reads, giving one row per CDR3 protein. The table has 64,000 or so distinct CDR3 sequences, 30% to 40% seen once. The starting material was PBMCs, obtained before treatment. The receptors were sampled from a female donor with ovarian cancer. CDR3s include the opening cysteine and the closing phenylalanine or tryptophan. The D gene is left open where the match is weak. The size entry is marked missing in some rows and otherwise reads once, few, many or a size class.

v_gene: TRBV11-2; abundance: many; j_gene: TRBJ1-1; d_gene: -; CDR3aa: CASSLGGEAFF; CDR3nt: TGTGCCAGCAGCTTAGGCGGTGAAGCTTTCTTT
v_gene: TRBV4-2; abundance: many; j_gene: TRBJ1-6; d_gene: TRBD1; CDR3aa: CASRRDSSYSPLHF; CDR3nt: TGTGCCAGCAGACGGGACAGCTCTTATTCACCCCTCCACTTT
v_gene: TRBV7-2; abundance: -; j_gene: TRBJ2-3; d_gene: -; CDR3aa: CASSTARDTQYF; CDR3nt: TGTGCCAGCAGCACAGCCCGGGATACGCAGTATTTT
v_gene: TRBV28; abundance: -; j_gene: TRBJ1-5; d_gene: -; CDR3aa: CASLVGRGNQPQHF; CDR3nt: TGTGCCAGCCTGGTGGGACGGGGAAATCAGCCCCAGCATTTT
v_gene: TRBV29-1; abundance: many; j_gene: TRBJ1-3; d_gene: -; CDR3aa: CSARLGYTIYF; CDR3nt: TGCAGCGCTCGACTGGGGTACACCATATATTTT
v_gene: TRBV5-4; abundance: many; j_gene: TRBJ2-2; d_gene: -; CDR3aa: CASSLAQGVTGELFF; CDR3nt: TGTGCCAGCAGCTTGGCTCAGGGTGTAACCGGGGAGCTGTTTTTT
v_gene: TRBV7-9; abundance: many; j_gene: TRBJ2-7; d_gene: -; CDR3aa: CASSLAPHEQYF; CDR3nt: TGTGCCAGCAGCCTCGCCCCCCACGAGCAGTACTTC
v_gene: TRBV19; abundance: -; j_gene: TRBJ1-2; d_gene: -; CDR3aa: CASSIRYGYTF; CDR3nt: TGTGCCAGTAGTATAAGATATGGCTACACCTTC
v_gene: TRBV10-1; abundance: many; j_gene: TRBJ2-7; d_gene: TRBD1; CDR3aa: CASSAGLWDRQYF; CDR3nt: TGCGCCAGCAGTGCAGGGCTTTGGGACAGGCAGTACTTC
v_gene: TRBV2; abundance: many; j_gene: TRBJ2-1; d_gene: -; CDR3aa: CASSSGTSYGDEQFF; CDR3nt: TGTGCCAGCAGTTCCGGGACTTCCTATGGAGATGAGCAGTTCTTC
v_gene: TRBV27; abundance: -; j_gene: TRBJ2-5; d_gene: TRBD2; CDR3aa: CASSFRPGGVEETQYF; CDR3nt: TGTGCCAGCAGTTTTCGCCCTGGGGGGGTAGAAGAGACCCAGTACTTC
v_gene: TRBV20-1; abundance: many; j_gene: TRBJ2-1; d_gene: TRBD2; CDR3aa: CSANLISGGAYNEQFF; CDR3nt: TGCAGTGCTAACCTAATTAGCGGGGGGGCCTATAATGAGCAGTTCTTC
v_gene: TRBV5-6; abundance: many; j_gene: TRBJ2-5; d_gene: TRBD2; CDR3aa: CASSRGGRGETQYF; CDR3nt: TGTGCCAGCAGCCGCGGGGGGCGTGGGGAGACCCAGTACTTC